This T cell receptor beta chain was found in a study of brain T cells in children with intractable seizures (TCRdb year 2021). Describing the broader study: A NanoString immunology panel was first used to screen resected brain tissue from some 51 pediatric epilepsy surgery cases for immune gene transcripts. Among the roughly twelve selected surgery cases, eight also had pre-surgery blood sequenced, leaving four with brain tissue only. Study-wide conclusions, independent of this receptor: Sequencing depth differed between pre- and post-surgery blood, so clones missing from the pre-surgery sample may reflect undersampling. Viral specificity was inferred solely from CDR3 sequence similarity, and the HCMV serostatus of the patients was not known.

The time point label, as the study defines it: blood from clinic visit 5 months post-surgery; TSC patient then seizure free. The surgery cases that showed the highest brain T cell transcript signatures were chosen for TCR beta chain sequencing of brain tissue, and of blood when it was available. Patients had been treated with at least one anti-epileptic drug before surgery. TCR-sequenced patients were children with drug-resistant epilepsy due to tuberous sclerosis complex, focal cortical dysplasia, Rasmussen encephalitis or hemimegalencephaly. The Monarch genomic DNA purification kit was used to extract bulk genomic DNA from unsorted brain tissue and whole blood. Looking up the germline V gene yields CDR1 WSHSY and CDR2 SAAADI. The CDR3 holds 18 amino acids from the cysteine to the phenylalanine. Only the CDR3 DNA is retained, 54 bases long and in frame from the first base. A distance of 24 bases separates the germline ends of V and J, which lose 7 bases and 0 bases respectively.

The immunoSEQ assay was applied to genomic DNA to generate the TCR beta chain sequences. The study's own analysis went as follows. Any CDR3 sequence that did not begin with the conserved framework cysteine at position 104 was removed by hand. To get clonality, the normalized Shannon's Diversity Index was subtracted from one, giving values from 0 (maximal diversity) to 1 (oligoclonal). Chi-squared comparison-of-proportions tests assessed whether the same CDR3 differed in frequency between samples, such as brain versus blood. Public clonotypes were identified by searching immuneACCESS, and similarity to known antiviral clonotypes was assessed with the VDJdb browser. What TCRdb holds here is the immuneACCESS table cut down to in-frame rearrangements. Part of the clones is not present; checked against another copy, under half of the missing clones reflect an unresolved V gene, and the others are unexplained. That table furnishes V, J and clone size, whereas the DNA furnished D and trimming. A total of approximately 330,000 clones appear in this sample, over 90% of them only once. About 5.8% of the sample comes from the top ten.

In regard to this clone: Its antigen target is currently unknown. No base qualities exist here, and no much larger clone lies one base off it.

Specimen: peripheral blood, collected more than 4 months after surgery. The chain employs TRBV10-2 and TRBJ1-2, with no reliable assignment of the D segment. This TCR came from a boy under two years old with tuberous sclerosis and intractable seizures. The CDR3 region has the sequence CASTSAAGKTFANYGYTF. The DNA is TGCGCCAGCACCTCGGCGGCGGGGAAAACTTTTGCTAACTATGGCTACACCTTC.